This T cell receptor beta chain was obtained from a study of blood T cell repertoires in COVID-19. Study background: Some COVID-19 samples were acute and others convalescent; all came from the United States, Italy and Spain. Sources were T cells, B-cell-depleted T cells, or PBMCs; the material itself was cDNA or gDNA.

CDR1 is SGHTA, CDR2 FQGNSA, per germline. The CDR3 runs 15 residues. V lost 3 bases to trimming and J lost 8 bases, with 16 bases between them. Assay: immunoSEQ multiplex PCR; the TCRdb copy retains only in-frame clones and omits some. The data show about 210,000 clones, 84% seen once. This TCR was recovered from a man in his fifties or sixties with active or convalescent COVID-19. V and J are TRBV7-2 and TRBJ1-4; D possibly corresponds to TRBD1 (5 bases). The sequencing sample was made of peripheral blood. As DNA, the CDR3 is TGTGCCAGCAGCTTCCAGCGGGGCGAGAGGGAAAAACTGTTTTTT. Its protein product is CASSFQRGEREKLFF.